One sample yielded the 14 T cell receptor beta chains listed below, sequenced in a study of OX40 agonist ivuxolimab in advanced cancers. Assay: immunoSEQ multiplex PCR; the TCRdb copy retains only in-frame clones and omits some. The data show 20,000 to 25,000 clones, about nine tenths seen once. Sequences were derived from CD4+ or CD8+ T cells sorted from blood, sampled in a trial of the OX40 agonist ivuxolimab. The receptors were gathered from an adult with an advanced solid tumor such as melanoma, head and neck, liver or kidney cancer.

This chain uses TRBV4-3 with TRBJ2-1; D might be TRBD2 (7 bases). Germline V gene data show CDR1 as LGHNA and CDR2 as YSLEER. Trimming took 0 bases from V and 2 from J, leaving 20 bases between them. This CDR3 has 19 residues. The CDR3 DNA reads as TGCGCCAGCAGCCAAGATCTGCTAGGGGGGGCCCAAGCCTACAATGAGCAGTTCTTC. Translating it yields CASSQDLLGGAQAYNEQFF.

The rearrangement joins TRBV11-2 to TRBJ2-7; D unresolved. CDR1 is SGHAT and CDR2 is FQNNGV in the germline V gene. Trimming shortened V by 1 base and J by 0 bases, and 1 base separated the two germline ends. The CDR3 has 12 amino acids. The CDR3 spells CASSLGSYEQYF. CDR3 coding DNA: TGTGCCAGCAGCTTAGGCTCCTACGAGCAGTACTTC.

V is TRBV11-2 and J is TRBJ2-1; TRBD1 or TRBD2 may be the D gene (5 bases each). Trimming removed 8 bases at V and 7 bases at J, with 12 bases between. The CDR3 spans 12 residues. CDR1 and CDR2 (germline): SGHAT, FQNNGV. The CDR3 nucleotides are TGTGCCAGCGACTTATGGGGGAATGAGCAGTTCTTC. It yields the protein CASDLWGNEQFF.

J is TRBJ2-5 and V is TRBV5-6, with D perhaps being TRBD1 or TRBD2 (5 bases each). Between the trimmed V and J ends, which lost 2 bases and 5 bases, there was a span of 19 bases. CDR1 and CDR2 from the germline V gene are SGHDT and YYEEEE. The CDR3 is 16 residues long. The CDR3 region has the DNA TGTGCCAGCAGCTTAAACCAGGGACGACCGGGGGAGACCCAGTACTTC. It codes for CASSLNQGRPGETQYF.

This chain connects TRBV5-6 to TRBJ2-6, with D possibly being TRBD1 or TRBD2 (6 bases each). The CDR3 extends over 16 amino acids. CDR1 is SGHDT, CDR2 YYEEEE, per germline. Trimming cost V 9 bases and J 0 bases, with 16 bases left between them. CDR3 nucleotide sequence: TGTGCCACCCTGGGGGGCACCGCCTCTGGGGCCAACGTCCTGACTTTC. Translating gives CATLGGTASGANVLTF.

This clone was counted a few times. The V call is TRBV11-3, the J call TRBJ2-5; tentatively, D is TRBD2 (6 bases). This CDR3 is built from 17 residues. V was shortened by 5 bases and J by 2 bases, with 21 bases between the two germline ends. Germline CDR1 reads SGHNT; CDR2 reads YENEEA. The CDR3 sequence: CASSPKSGLRRQETQYF. CDR3 nucleotide sequence: TGTGCCAGCAGCCCTAAATCGGGACTTCGGCGGCAAGAGACCCAGTACTTC. The variable domain in full, completed from reference TRBV11-3 and TRBJ2-5, reads EAGVVQSPRYKIIEKKQPVAFWCNPISGHNTLYWYLQNLGQGPELLIRYENEEAVDDSQLPKDRFSAERLKGVDSTLKIQPAELGDSAVYLCASSPKSGLRRQETQYFGPGTRLLVL.

The chain combines TRBV29-1 with TRBJ2-1; D is perhaps TRBD1 (5 bases). Germline values: CDR1 SQVTM, CDR2 ANQGSEA. The CDR3 loop spans 14 amino acids. Trimming cost V 6 bases and J 4 bases, with 16 bases left between them. The CDR3 reads CSVDDSRRYNEQFF. The CDR3 DNA reads TGCAGCGTGGATGACAGCCGACGGTACAATGAGCAGTTCTTC.

This chain joins TRBV4-2 and TRBJ2-2, with unresolved D. Germline V gene sequence: CDR1 LGHNA, CDR2 YNFKEQ. Between the trimmed V and J ends, which lost 1 base and 0 bases, there was a span of 6 bases. CDR3 length: 15 residues. The CDR3 loop is CASSQGGANTGELFF. CDR3 nucleotide sequence: TGTGCCAGCAGCCAAGGCGGAGCGAACACCGGGGAGCTGTTTTTT.

As DNA, the CDR3 is TGCGCCAGCAGCCAAGATCTAGCGGGAGGGAATGAGCAGTTCTTC. Protein: CASSQDLAGGNEQFF. J is TRBJ2-1 and V is TRBV4-3, with TRBD2 matching 12 bases. V trimming: 0 bases; J trimming: 7 bases; junction bases outside the gene matches: 1. From germline, CDR1 is LGHNA and CDR2 YSLEER. The CDR3 sequence is 15 residues long.

The V gene is TRBV7-9, the J gene TRBJ2-2, with 7 bases fitting TRBD2. The CDR3 extends over 17 amino acids. The junction had 14 bases not matched to a gene; V was cut back by 5 bases and J by 5 bases. Looked up from germline, CDR1 is SEHNR and CDR2 is FQNEAQ (reference sequence). The CDR3 DNA sequence: TGTGCCAGCAGCCCCCCCTTAGCGGGCCTTTCTACCGGGGAGCTGTTTTTT. Translated: CASSPPLAGLSTGELFF.

V is TRBV7-2 and J is TRBJ2-3; the match to TRBD1 covers 8 bases. CDR3 length: 15 residues. Trimming removed 5 bases from V and 5 bases from J; junction bases left unmatched: 9. CDR1 is SGHTA and CDR2 is FQGNSA in the germline V gene. The DNA of the CDR3 is TGTGCCAGCAGCGCCGGGACAGGTATCGGAGATACGCAGTATTTT. Translated: CASSAGTGIGDTQYF.

V gene TRBV28 combines with J gene TRBJ2-3; D might be TRBD1 or TRBD2, each matching 6 bases. The V gene lost 6 bases and the J gene lost 0 bases, with 16 bases spanning the gap. CDR3 size: 16 residues. The germline V gene has CDR1 MDHEN and CDR2 SYDVKM. The DNA for the CDR3 is TGTGCCAGCAGCCTACAAGGGGGGACTAGCACAGATACGCAGTATTTT. This sequence encodes CASSLQGGTSTDTQYF.

This clone was detected once. The chain combines TRBV27 with TRBJ1-1, with D unresolved. Germline assignment: CDR1 MNHEY and CDR2 SMNVEV (reference sequence). Trimming removed 4 bases from V and 1 base from J, with 10 bases in between. CDR3 length equals 14 residues. CDR3 residues: CASSWAQSNTEAFF. Here the CDR3 DNA reads TGTGCCAGCAGTTGGGCCCAGTCGAACACTGAAGCTTTCTTT.

This rearrangement joins TRBV27 to TRBJ2-1, with 8 positions matching TRBD1. CDR1 and CDR2 from the germline V gene are MNHEY and SMNVEV (reference sequence). This CDR3 has 15 residues. Trimming removed 3 bases from V and 7 bases from J; junction bases left unmatched: 8. In DNA, the CDR3 is TGTGCCAGCAGTTTGGATGACAGGGGTCATAATGAGCAGTTCTTC. Encoded protein: CASSLDDRGHNEQFF.